This TCR beta chain was captured in a study of blood T cell repertoires in COVID-19. Looking at the study overall: Samples taken during acute and convalescent COVID-19 were collected in the United States, Italy and Spain. T cells, B-cell-depleted T cells, or PBMCs supplied cDNA or gDNA.

The CDR3 spans 16 residues. Trimming took 5 bases from V and 0 from J; bases not matched to a gene: 8. CDR1 is PRHDT and CDR2 is FYEKMQ in the germline V gene (reference sequence). As processed by the authors: By means of reference gene primer amplification, nucleated cell counts were estimated. Method: immunoSEQ multiplex PCR; TCRdb's copy keeps in-frame clones and lacks some. V and J calls and clone size come straight from that table; D and trimming were deduced from the DNA. In the table there are roughly 260,000 clones, almost 90% of which are singletons. The rearrangement uses TRBV13 and TRBJ2-5; 8 bases fit TRBD2. This sequence was found in a woman aged 25 to 39 with COVID-19, enrolled during active disease. The sequencing input was peripheral blood. The CDR3 sequence is CASSMGSGTYQETQYF. As DNA, the CDR3 is TGTGCCAGCAGCATGGGTAGCGGGACGTACCAAGAGACCCAGTACTTC.